These T cell receptor beta chains were read from a single sample in a study of cytomegalovirus exposure and HLA in healthy donors. Clones were sequenced by immunoSEQ multiplex PCR, and TCRdb holds only the in-frame ones, with some missing. The sample gives 100,000 or so clones, 75% to 85% of which show up once; around 2% is in the top ten. Sequenced input: PBMCs. The receptor source for this set is a man in his late teens or twenties in good health and CMV-seronegative. Both conserved end residues are part of each CDR3. Each record gives: CDR3 protein, clone size, V gene, J gene. A row's size may be missing; if present it is once, few, many or a size class.

CDR3aa: CASSPGTGAETQYF
abundance: few
v_gene: TRBV11-3
j_gene: TRBJ2-5

CDR3aa: CASSSPVGWTSYWETQYF
abundance: -
v_gene: TRBV6-9
j_gene: TRBJ2-5

CDR3aa: CASSQEEGQGAGEQYF
abundance: -
v_gene: TRBV4-2
j_gene: TRBJ2-7

CDR3aa: CASSGGRTNEKLFF
abundance: -
v_gene: TRBV9
j_gene: TRBJ1-4

CDR3aa: CARSEIRDSYEQYF
abundance: few
v_gene: TRBV10-1
j_gene: TRBJ2-7

CDR3aa: CASSATGDQPQHF
abundance: -
v_gene: TRBV9
j_gene: TRBJ1-5

CDR3aa: CASSSHGGELKGANYGYTF
abundance: -
v_gene: TRBV27
j_gene: TRBJ1-2

CDR3aa: CASSEGGYNQPQHF
abundance: -
v_gene: TRBV6-1
j_gene: TRBJ1-5

CDR3aa: CASSEAGQGTPFRDSPLHF
abundance: few
v_gene: TRBV6-1
j_gene: TRBJ1-6

CDR3aa: CASSQGTLTNEQFF
abundance: once
v_gene: TRBV14
j_gene: TRBJ2-1

CDR3aa: CASSVGQATITYTF
abundance: -
v_gene: TRBV7-9
j_gene: TRBJ1-2

CDR3aa: CASSQNLETQYF
abundance: -
v_gene: TRBV4-2
j_gene: TRBJ2-5

CDR3aa: CASSYGTSSYEQYF
abundance: medium-sized
v_gene: TRBV6-5
j_gene: TRBJ2-7

CDR3aa: CASSLRWGDSTDTQYF
abundance: -
v_gene: TRBV5-4
j_gene: TRBJ2-3

CDR3aa: CASIRDMNTEAFF
abundance: -
v_gene: TRBV5-1
j_gene: TRBJ1-1

CDR3aa: CASSSEFFTDTQYF
abundance: -
v_gene: TRBV6-6
j_gene: TRBJ2-3

CDR3aa: CASTTGHLRGSNEQFF
abundance: -
v_gene: TRBV5-1
j_gene: TRBJ2-1

CDR3aa: CASSLGERETQYF
abundance: -
v_gene: TRBV13
j_gene: TRBJ2-5

CDR3aa: CASSLGGGGYTF
abundance: once
v_gene: TRBV5-8
j_gene: TRBJ1-2

CDR3aa: CASSEGRGLSNQPQHF
abundance: -
v_gene: TRBV6-1
j_gene: TRBJ1-5

CDR3aa: CASSPGTSGGQETQYF
abundance: once
v_gene: TRBV5-1
j_gene: TRBJ2-5

CDR3aa: CASSDTGASGYTF
abundance: -
v_gene: TRBV7-8
j_gene: TRBJ1-2

CDR3aa: CASSPDSTRTEAFF
abundance: -
v_gene: TRBV5-5
j_gene: TRBJ1-1

CDR3aa: CASSFRGSGNIEAFF
abundance: -
v_gene: TRBV5-1
j_gene: TRBJ1-1

CDR3aa: CASSQVGGNSPLHF
abundance: few
v_gene: TRBV14
j_gene: TRBJ1-6

CDR3aa: CASIPLESGGANEQFF
abundance: few
v_gene: TRBV28
j_gene: TRBJ2-1

CDR3aa: CASSLTYSGANVLTF
abundance: -
v_gene: TRBV11-2
j_gene: TRBJ2-6

CDR3aa: CATSLRADYGYTF
abundance: -
v_gene: TRBV11-2
j_gene: TRBJ1-2

CDR3aa: CASSYSSAGRDTEAFF
abundance: -
v_gene: TRBV6-6
j_gene: TRBJ1-1

CDR3aa: CASSQDRGTSGRDTQYF
abundance: -
v_gene: TRBV4-2
j_gene: TRBJ2-3

CDR3aa: CASSRPGQGNEQFF
abundance: -
v_gene: TRBV4-1
j_gene: TRBJ2-1

CDR3aa: CSVEDWVRGENTGELFF
abundance: -
v_gene: TRBV29-1
j_gene: TRBJ2-2

CDR3aa: CASSPGHGNTEAFF
abundance: -
v_gene: TRBV10-1
j_gene: TRBJ1-1

CDR3aa: CASSLFGTGGNEKLFF
abundance: -
v_gene: TRBV5-1
j_gene: TRBJ1-4

CDR3aa: CASSYGTGGNEQFF
abundance: -
v_gene: TRBV27
j_gene: TRBJ2-1

CDR3aa: CASSLGEGVPGQYF
abundance: -
v_gene: TRBV5-1
j_gene: TRBJ2-5

CDR3aa: CSSSLPRGAASNTEAFF
abundance: -
v_gene: TRBV7-9
j_gene: TRBJ1-1

CDR3aa: CSARPREGTEAFF
abundance: few
v_gene: TRBV29-1
j_gene: TRBJ1-1

CDR3aa: CASSDATGTRGVDYGYTF
abundance: once
v_gene: TRBV6-1
j_gene: TRBJ1-2

CDR3aa: CASSLASTSGGRDNEQFF
abundance: -
v_gene: TRBV5-1
j_gene: TRBJ2-1

CDR3aa: CASRRSDSYNEQFF
abundance: -
v_gene: TRBV5-1
j_gene: TRBJ2-1

CDR3aa: CASSQRPTANTEAFF
abundance: -
v_gene: TRBV14
j_gene: TRBJ1-1

CDR3aa: CSSSRTGGPNTEAFF
abundance: few
v_gene: TRBV7-9
j_gene: TRBJ1-1

CDR3aa: CASSQSTGGHQPQHF
abundance: -
v_gene: TRBV16
j_gene: TRBJ1-5

CDR3aa: CASGQRGFYTQYF
abundance: -
v_gene: TRBV6-1
j_gene: TRBJ2-3

CDR3aa: CSVQEPYRNEQYF
abundance: -
v_gene: TRBV29-1
j_gene: -